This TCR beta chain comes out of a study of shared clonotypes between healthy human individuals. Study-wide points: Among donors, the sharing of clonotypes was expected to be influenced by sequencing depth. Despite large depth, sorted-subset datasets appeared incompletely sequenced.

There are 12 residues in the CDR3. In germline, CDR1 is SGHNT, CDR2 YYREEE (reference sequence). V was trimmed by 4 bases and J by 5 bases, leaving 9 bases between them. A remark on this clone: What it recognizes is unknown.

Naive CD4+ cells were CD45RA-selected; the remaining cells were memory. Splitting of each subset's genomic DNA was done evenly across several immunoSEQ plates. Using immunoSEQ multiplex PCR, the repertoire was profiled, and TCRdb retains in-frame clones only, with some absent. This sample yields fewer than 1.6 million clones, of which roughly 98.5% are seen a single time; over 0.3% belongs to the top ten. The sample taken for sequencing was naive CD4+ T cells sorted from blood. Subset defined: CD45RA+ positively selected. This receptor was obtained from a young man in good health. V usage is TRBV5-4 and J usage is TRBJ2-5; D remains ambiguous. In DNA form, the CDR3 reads TGTGCCAGCAGCCCGTCGTCCGAGACCCAGTACTTC. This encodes CASSPSSETQYF.